This T cell receptor beta chain was profiled in a study of T cell responses to AZD1222 COVID-19 vaccine. General observations from the study: Seropositive AZD1222 recipients at baseline numbered only five to seven.

With respect to this clone: Antigen specificity is unknown.

Data came from immunoSEQ multiplex PCR; TCRdb stores just in-frame clones and leaves some out. Seen here are around 100,000 clones, around 90% observed once, and the top ten hold 1.5% to 2%. CDR1 is SGHTA and CDR2 is FQGNSA in the germline V gene. Trimming pared 1 base from V and 1 base from J, leaving 8 bases between. The CDR3 totals 15 residues. The sample was peripheral blood, taken on day 0 of AZD1222 vaccination. The TCR comes from an adult in good health. The V gene is TRBV7-2, the J gene TRBJ1-5, with D unresolved. CDR3 in DNA: TGTGCCAGCAGCTTAGGTGTAGGGAGCAATCAGCCCCAGCATTTT. Translated: CASSLGVGSNQPQHF.